Shown below are 16 T cell receptor beta chains from a single sample sequenced in a study of Ad26.COV2.S vaccination and SARS-CoV-2 variants. The treatment here: around 19 received Ad26.COV2.S at low or high dose, single or two shots; 5 received placebo; per-sample allocation not given. Vaccine and placebo recipients were sampled on day 63 after the first injection. Sequenced by immunoSEQ multiplex PCR; TCRdb stores in-frame clones only, minus some. The sample carries around 300,000 clones, around 88% recorded once. Here the sequenced sample was peripheral blood, taken in a trial of Ad26.COV2.S vaccine versus placebo. The receptors come from a person aged 18 to 59 who received the Ad26.COV2.S COVID-19 vaccine or a placebo.

The J gene is TRBJ2-2, the V gene TRBV7-3, with 7 bases that match TRBD2. The CDR3 contains 14 residues. V gave up 7 bases and J gave up 4 bases; unmatched junction bases: 6. Germline CDR1 reads SGHTA; CDR2 reads FQGTGA. CDR3: CASTGGRFTGELFF. DNA of the CDR3: TGTGCCAGCACCGGGGGGAGATTCACCGGGGAGCTGTTTTTT.

The J gene is TRBJ2-3, the V gene TRBV15; TRBD2 aligns across 7 bases. The V and J ends lost 5 bases and 3 bases, in that order; junction bases with no gene match: 5. The CDR3 has 14 residues. Germline V gene data show CDR1 as LNHNV and CDR2 as YYDKDF (reference sequence). The CDR3 sequence: CATSLSGETDTQYF. The CDR3 DNA follows: TGTGCCACCAGCCTCAGCGGGGAGACAGATACGCAGTATTTT.

This sequence joins TRBV9 and TRBJ2-3, with D uncertain. The CDR3 has 11 residues. The V end lost 1 base, the J end lost 5 bases, and 2 bases lay between the germline ends. In germline, CDR1 is SGDLS, CDR2 YYNGEE. The CDR3 sequence: CASSVKDTQYF. CDR3 nucleotide sequence: TGTGCCAGCAGCGTAAAAGATACGCAGTATTTT.

The chain couples TRBV11-2 to TRBJ2-3; 7 positions agree with TRBD2. The CDR3 spans 16 residues. Germline trimming cut 1 base from V and 0 bases from J; bases unmatched to any gene: 4. Per the germline V gene, CDR1 is SGHAT and CDR2 is FQNNGV. Written as DNA, the CDR3 is TGTGCCAGCAGCTTAGTGCTAGCGGTAAGCACAGATACGCAGTATTTT. Protein: CASSLVLAVSTDTQYF.

V usage is TRBV7-9 and J usage is TRBJ1-2; no clear D. The CDR3 is 13 amino acids. Trimming shortened V by 4 bases and J by 0 bases, and 6 bases separated the two germline ends. CDR1 and CDR2 (germline): SEHNR, FQNEAQ (reference sequence). CDR3 nucleotide sequence: TGTGCCAGCAGCTCCACACCTAACTATGGCTACACCTTC. Its protein product is CASSSTPNYGYTF.

This clone has more than one count but fewer than ten. The chain recombines TRBV7-9 with TRBJ1-1, with no clear D. The germline CDR1 and CDR2 sequences are SEHNR and FQNEAQ (reference sequence). V shed 4 bases and J shed 5 bases, with 5 bases lying between them. There are 11 residues in the CDR3. The CDR3 DNA reads as TGTGCCAGCAGCTCCGGGACTGAAGCTTTCTTT. Encoded protein: CASSSGTEAFF.

This chain connects TRBV27 to TRBJ2-7; D might be TRBD2 (6 bases). Germline values: CDR1 MNHEY, CDR2 SMNVEV (reference sequence). Trimming pared 6 bases from V and 3 bases from J, leaving 18 bases between. The CDR3 has 15 amino acids. The CDR3 bases are TGTGCCAGCAGGGACCGACTAGTTTCCAGCTACGAGCAGTACTTC. This encodes CASRDRLVSSYEQYF.

The V gene is TRBV11-3, the J gene TRBJ2-5; maybe TRBD1 (6 bases). Trimming removed 2 bases at V and 0 bases at J, with 16 bases between. This CDR3 has 17 amino acids. Germline assignment: CDR1 SGHNT and CDR2 YENEEA. In nucleotides, the CDR3 is TGTGCCAGCAGCTTAAATACCGGAACAGGGTACCAAGAGACCCAGTACTTC. Amino acid sequence: CASSLNTGTGYQETQYF.

V is TRBV7-6 and J is TRBJ2-1; TRBD2 matches at 11 bases. This CDR3 has 15 amino acids. After removal of 5 bases from V and 5 bases from J, the junction contained 5 bases not matched to a gene. In germline, CDR1 is SGHVS, CDR2 FNYEAQ. DNA for the CDR3: TGTGCCAGCAGCATTCTAGCGGGAGGTCACAATGAGCAGTTCTTC. Translation: CASSILAGGHNEQFF. The full variable domain, its missing parts supplied by reference TRBV7-6 and TRBJ2-1, is GAGVSQSPRYKVTKRGQDVALRCDPISGHVSLYWYRQALGQGPEFLTYFNYEAQQDKSGLPNDRFSAERPEGSISTLTIQRTEQRDSAMYRCASSILAGGHNEQFFGPGTRLTVL.

This clone was counted only a few times. The chain uses TRBV28 and TRBJ2-7; 12 bases match TRBD2. The CDR3 runs to 14 residues. V shed 5 bases, J shed 4 bases, and the junction held 3 bases outside the gene matches. Germline assignment: CDR1 MDHEN and CDR2 SYDVKM. The DNA for the CDR3 is TGTGCCAGCAGTATCGGACTAGCGGGATACGAGCAGTACTTC. Residues: CASSIGLAGYEQYF.

This chain joins TRBV3-1 (or the pseudogene TRBV3-2) and TRBJ2-1, with D possibly being TRBD1 or TRBD2 (5 bases each). The CDR3 spans 13 residues. Germline lookup yields CDR1 LGHDT and CDR2 YNNKEL (reference sequence). V lost 9 bases, J lost 4 bases, and 13 bases lay in between. The CDR3 bases are TGTGCCAGTCGCCGGGACGGATACAATGAGCAGTTCTTC. Its translation: CASRRDGYNEQFF.

The CDR3 bases are TGTGCCAGCAGTGAATGGGCCCAAAATTCACCCCTCCACTTT. It encodes CASSEWAQNSPLHF. The chain carries TRBV2 and TRBJ1-6; D unclear. The CDR3 spans 14 residues. The germline V gene encodes CDR1 SNHLY and CDR2 FYNNEI. Trimming shortened V by 2 bases and J by 7 bases, and 9 bases separated the two germline ends.

This clone showed up just a few times. The chain recombines TRBV4-3 with TRBJ1-3; D remains ambiguous. The CDR3 covers 15 residues. Trimming shortened V by 0 bases and J by 0 bases, and 6 bases separated the two germline ends. CDR1 and CDR2 (germline): LGHNA, YSLEER. The CDR3 loop is CASSQDKGSGNTIYF. In nucleotides, the CDR3 is TGCGCCAGCAGCCAAGATAAGGGCTCTGGAAACACCATATATTTT.

The chain has TRBV11-2 and TRBJ1-6; a possible D gene is TRBD1 (6 bases). Trimming removed 4 bases from V and 5 bases from J, with 12 bases in between. The CDR3 is 15 residues long. The germline V gene has CDR1 SGHAT and CDR2 FQNNGV. CDR3 region: CASSSRQVDNSPLHF. Written as DNA, the CDR3 is TGTGCCAGCAGCTCGAGACAGGTGGATAATTCACCCCTCCACTTT.

The chain uses TRBV9 and TRBJ2-3; D ambiguous. The V end was cut by 5 bases, the J end by 0 bases, with 10 bases between. Looked up from germline, CDR1 is SGDLS and CDR2 is YYNGEE. This CDR3 region has 14 residues. CDR3 residues: CASSVTTSTDTQYF. The DNA of the CDR3 is TGTGCCAGCAGTGTCACGACTAGCACAGATACGCAGTATTTT.

The CDR3 nucleotides are TGTGCCAGCAGTAACCGGGACAGGGTAAATGAAAAACTGTTTTTT. This encodes CASSNRDRVNEKLFF. The chain uses TRBV6-2 or TRBV6-3 and TRBJ1-4, with 9 bases fitting TRBD1. The CDR3 is 15 residues long. Germline trimming cut 5 bases from V and 5 bases from J; bases unmatched to any gene: 6. Germline assignment: CDR1 MNHEY and CDR2 SVGEGT.